The 27 T cell receptor beta chains presented below share a single source sample, sequenced in a study of T cell responses to AZD1222 COVID-19 vaccine. TCRdb's table, derived via immunoSEQ multiplex PCR, lists solely in-frame clones and lacks some. The profile covers more than 100,000 clones, with roughly 87% appearing a single time and roughly 2.7% taken by the ten largest. The sequencing used peripheral blood, collected 28 days after the second AZD1222 dose. These receptors all stem from an adult who received the AZD1222 COVID-19 vaccine.

This clone was seen once. The rearrangement uses TRBV12-3 or TRBV12-4 and TRBJ1-3, with no clear D. The CDR3 is 13 residues long. With 3 bases removed from V and 4 bases from J, the gap between germline ends came to 7 bases. CDR3 residues: CASSFAGGNTIYF. The CDR3 DNA is TGTGCCAGCAGTTTCGCGGGGGGAAACACCATATATTTT.

The CDR3: CASSHDPGQRLYEQYF. The CDR3 DNA follows: TGTGCCAGCAGCCACGACCCGGGACAGAGACTCTACGAGCAGTACTTC. The chain combines TRBV4-2 with TRBJ2-7; 7 nucleotides align to TRBD1. The CDR3 has 16 amino acids. After removal of 3 bases from V and 3 bases from J, the junction contained 11 bases not matched to a gene. Germline V gives CDR1 LGHNA, CDR2 YNFKEQ.

This chain uses TRBV18 with TRBJ1-4; no clear D. V dropped 1 base and J dropped 8 bases, with 11 bases sitting between them. Germline-derived CDR1 and CDR2 are KGHSH and LQKENI. The CDR3 spans 14 residues. The CDR3 loop reads CASSPRATEEKLFF. The CDR3 bases are TGTGCCAGCTCACCACGGGCTACTGAAGAAAAACTGTTTTTT.

The V call is TRBV18, the J call TRBJ1-3; no clear D. This CDR3 is built from 12 residues. Trimming removed 0 bases at V and 3 bases at J, with 0 bases between. Germline CDR1 and CDR2: KGHSH and LQKENI. The CDR3 sequence is CASSPPGNTIYF. CDR3 nucleotides: TGTGCCAGCTCACCACCTGGAAACACCATATATTTT.

This clone was observed a few times. The chain has TRBV27 and TRBJ1-1; no reliable D call. This CDR3 region has 14 residues. CDR1 and CDR2 (germline): MNHEY, SMNVEV (reference sequence). V lost 4 bases to trimming and J lost 2 bases, with 11 bases between them. CDR3 bases: TGTGCCAGCAGTTCGCGGACGGGCAACACTGAAGCTTTCTTT. Translation gives CASSSRTGNTEAFF.

The chain uses TRBV5-6 and TRBJ1-2; possibly TRBD1 for D (6 bases). Germline V gene sequence: CDR1 SGHDT, CDR2 YYEEEE. V was clipped by 2 bases and J by 8 bases, with 19 bases between them. The CDR3 runs 15 residues. The CDR3 reads CASSFTPGQKEGYTF. The CDR3 bases are TGTGCCAGCAGCTTCACCCCTGGACAGAAGGAAGGCTACACCTTC.

This sequence joins TRBV29-1 and TRBJ1-1, with a weak D call TRBD1 (5 bases). Between the trimmed V and J ends, which lost 6 bases and 13 bases, there was a span of 21 bases. CDR1 and CDR2 (germline): SQVTM, ANQGSEA. The CDR3 loop spans 12 amino acids. CDR3 sequence (DNA): TGCAGCGTAGAGGGACCGGGTGGATTAGGTTTCTTT. This sequence encodes CSVEGPGGLGFF.

This clone showed up just once. V usage is TRBV20-1 and J usage is TRBJ2-1; a possible D gene is TRBD1 (6 bases). The CDR3 covers 17 residues. Germline V lookup: CDR1 DFQATT, CDR2 SNEGSKA (reference sequence). V dropped 3 bases and J dropped 1 base, with 19 bases sitting between them. The CDR3 reads CSASVFPEGQSYNEQFF. The CDR3 region has the DNA TGCAGTGCTAGTGTATTCCCCGAAGGACAGTCCTACAATGAGCAGTTCTTC.

V is TRBV6-6 and J is TRBJ2-3, with 8 nucleotides matching TRBD1. Losses at the gene ends were 0 bases for V and 1 base for J; bases not matched to a gene: 3. The CDR3 runs to 16 residues. Germline lookup yields CDR1 MNHNY and CDR2 SVGAGI (reference sequence). The CDR3 sequence: CASSYSPGQGTDTQYF. CDR3 sequence (DNA): TGTGCCAGCAGTTACTCCCCGGGACAGGGCACAGATACGCAGTATTTT.

The V gene is TRBV4-3, the J gene TRBJ1-3; the D is unclear. The CDR3 runs to 14 residues. V lost 0 bases, J lost 6 bases, and 9 bases lay in between. Germline values: CDR1 LGHNA, CDR2 YSLEER. The CDR3 region has the DNA TGCGCCAGCAGCCAAGATCTTGGCGAAAACACCATATATTTT. This codes for CASSQDLGENTIYF.

This chain joins TRBV6-2 or TRBV6-3 and TRBJ2-1; 7 bases are a match to TRBD1. The CDR3 sequence is 12 residues long. J gave up 9 bases and V 5 bases, and 4 bases lay outside the gene matches. CDR1 is MNHEY, CDR2 SVGEGT, per germline. As DNA, the CDR3 is TGTGCCAGCAGTGCACAGGGGATTGAGCAGTTCTTC. Translating it yields CASSAQGIEQFF.

J is TRBJ1-4 and V is TRBV7-8, with 7 bases lining up with TRBD1. The germline V gene has CDR1 SGHVS and CDR2 FQNEAQ. Unmatched junction bases numbered 10, after V lost 2 bases and J lost 7 bases. CDR3 length equals 16 residues. CDR3 amino acids: CASSLLNRGQSEKLFF. CDR3 DNA: TGTGCCAGCAGCTTACTGAACAGGGGTCAAAGTGAAAAACTGTTTTTT.

The chain combines TRBV5-1 with TRBJ1-1; D is unresolved. Germline V lookup: CDR1 SGHRS, CDR2 YFSETQ. V was shortened by 7 bases and J by 0 bases, with 10 bases between the two germline ends. This CDR3 has 13 residues. CDR3 DNA sequence: TGCGCCAGCGCCCCAACTATGAACACTGAAGCTTTCTTT. Protein: CASAPTMNTEAFF.

This chain connects TRBV3-1 (or the pseudogene TRBV3-2) to TRBJ1-1; 7 bases align to TRBD1. Germline V CDR1 and CDR2: LGHDT, YNNKEL (reference sequence). The CDR3 is 13 residues long. V lost 2 bases to trimming and J lost 4 bases; unmatched junction nucleotides: 1. CDR3 protein: CASSQPGGTEAFF. The CDR3 DNA follows: TGTGCCAGCAGCCAACCAGGGGGCACTGAAGCTTTCTTT.

The rearrangement joins TRBV3-1 (or the pseudogene TRBV3-2) to TRBJ2-3; no definite D call. The germline V and J ends were trimmed by 0 bases and 10 bases, with 17 bases remaining between them. The CDR3 is made up of 15 amino acids. Germline V gives CDR1 LGHDT, CDR2 YNNKEL (reference sequence). The DNA of the CDR3 is TGTGCCAGCAGCCAAGACGGCTGGTCTATTTTGCCGCAGTATTTT. Translation gives CASSQDGWSILPQYF.

The V call is TRBV18, the J call TRBJ2-3, with TRBD2 matching 13 bases. The germline CDR1 and CDR2 sequences are KGHSH and LQKENI. Trimming took 3 bases from V and 6 from J; bases not matched to a gene: 6. The CDR3 covers 16 residues. CDR3 in amino acids: CASSPGTSGAGDTQYF. The CDR3 DNA reads as TGTGCCAGCTCACCCGGGACTAGCGGGGCCGGGGATACGCAGTATTTT.

The rearrangement uses TRBV2 and TRBJ1-1, with a possible D match to TRBD1 (6 bases). Trimming took 4 bases from V and 8 from J, leaving 26 bases between them. The CDR3 has 17 amino acids. Germline CDR1 SNHLY, CDR2 FYNNEI. The CDR3 DNA sequence: TGTGCCAGCAGTGCGGGATTTATAACAGGGATCGGAGAAGAAGCTTTCTTT. The encoded protein is CASSAGFITGIGEEAFF.

The chain carries TRBV3-1 (or the pseudogene TRBV3-2) and TRBJ2-7; tentative D call: TRBD1 (5 bases). Germline V CDR1 and CDR2: LGHDT, YNNKEL (reference sequence). The V end lost 1 base, the J end lost 0 bases, and 16 bases lay between the germline ends. The length of the CDR3 is 17 residues. The CDR3 reads CASSQAEGRTPSYEQYF. The DNA for the CDR3 is TGTGCCAGCAGCCAAGCGGAAGGCCGGACACCCTCCTACGAGCAGTACTTC.

This clone was seen repeatedly, ten times or more. The chain carries TRBV6-5 and TRBJ2-2, with a possible D match to TRBD1 (6 bases). Per the germline V gene, CDR1 is MNHEY and CDR2 is SVGAGI. The CDR3 spans 15 residues. With 3 bases removed from V and 4 bases from J, the gap between germline ends came to 12 bases. CDR3 sequence reads: CASSYLTGITGELFF. The CDR3, as DNA: TGTGCCAGCAGTTATCTGACAGGTATCACCGGGGAGCTGTTTTTT.

The chain is built from TRBV28 and TRBJ2-5, with D possibly called TRBD1 or TRBD2 (5 bases each). V was trimmed by 7 bases and J by 4 bases, leaving 13 bases between them. The CDR3 spans 13 residues. Germline V gives CDR1 MDHEN, CDR2 SYDVKM. The CDR3 sequence: CASTRDVRETQYF. The CDR3 region has the DNA TGTGCCAGCACCAGGGACGTACGAGAGACCCAGTACTTC.

The chain joins TRBV5-1 to TRBJ1-4; D gene ambiguous. Per the germline V gene, CDR1 is SGHRS and CDR2 is YFSETQ. The CDR3 is 12 residues long. V lost 4 bases, J lost 7 bases, and 8 bases lay in between. The CDR3: CASSRVGEKLFF. As DNA, the CDR3 is TGCGCCAGCAGCCGGGTGGGTGAAAAACTGTTTTTT. The full variable domain, its missing parts supplied by reference TRBV5-1 and TRBJ1-4, is KAGVTQTPRYLIKTRGQQVTLSCSPISGHRSVSWYQQTPGQGLQFLFEYFSETQRNKGNFPGRFSGRQFSNSRSEMNVSTLELGDSALYLCASSRVGEKLFFGSGTQLSVL.

The V call is TRBV7-3, the J call TRBJ2-3; D is possibly TRBD2 (6 bases). The CDR3 covers 14 residues. V was shortened by 5 bases and J by 4 bases, with 13 bases between the two germline ends. Germline loops: CDR1 SGHTA, CDR2 FQGTGA. The CDR3 reads CASSPLGGSDTQYF. The CDR3 DNA sequence: TGTGCCAGCAGCCCCCTTGGGGGGTCAGATACGCAGTATTTT.

The genes are TRBV7-9 and TRBJ1-1; D unresolved. Trimming removed 6 bases at V and 1 base at J, with 6 bases between. In germline, CDR1 is SEHNR, CDR2 FQNEAQ (reference sequence). This CDR3 has 12 residues. CDR3 loop: CASSQQNTEAFF. CDR3 coding DNA: TGTGCCAGCAGTCAACAGAACACTGAAGCTTTCTTT. The entire variable domain, with the rest obtained from reference TRBV7-9 and TRBJ1-1, is as follows: DTGVSQNPRHKITKRGQNVTFRCDPISEHNRLYWYRQTLGQGPEFLTYFQNEAQLEKSRLLSDRFSAERPKGSFSTLEIQRTEQGDSAMYLCASSQQNTEAFFGQGTRLTVV.

The chain is built from TRBV29-1 and TRBJ1-2, with 7 nucleotides matching TRBD1. CDR1 is SQVTM, CDR2 ANQGSEA, per germline. V dropped 5 bases and J dropped 4; count of bases not matched to a gene: 7. The CDR3 sequence is 13 residues long. Here the CDR3 reads CSVYRGRGYGYTF. CDR3 nucleotide sequence: TGCAGCGTTTACAGGGGTCGGGGCTATGGCTACACCTTC.

The rearrangement joins TRBV7-9 to TRBJ1-6, with 7 bases aligning to TRBD1. Looked up from germline, CDR1 is SEHNR and CDR2 is FQNEAQ (reference sequence). CDR3 size: 15 residues. J lost 8 bases, V lost 5 bases, and 9 bases had no gene match. The chain's CDR3 is CASSNYRDSYSPLHF. In DNA form, the CDR3 reads TGTGCCAGCAGCAACTACCGGGACAGTTATTCACCCCTCCACTTT.

V gene TRBV7-2 combines with J gene TRBJ1-1; D gene ambiguous. This CDR3 contains 14 residues. V dropped 0 bases and J dropped 2 bases, with 7 bases sitting between them. Per the germline V gene, CDR1 is SGHTA and CDR2 is FQGNSA. CDR3 sequence reads: CASSLAVSNTEAFF. DNA for the CDR3: TGTGCCAGCAGCTTAGCAGTCAGCAACACTGAAGCTTTCTTT.

The chain combines TRBV27 with TRBJ2-3; D gene ambiguous. The germline V gene encodes CDR1 MNHEY and CDR2 SMNVEV (reference sequence). Trimming stripped 0 bases from V and 3 bases from J, with 10 bases between. The CDR3 loop spans 15 amino acids. The CDR3 DNA is TGTGCCAGCAGTTTATCGGCTAGGTTGACAGATACGCAGTATTTT. It codes for CASSLSARLTDTQYF.